This passage covers 26 T cell receptor beta chains from one sample sequenced in a study of T cells after yellow fever vaccination. MiXCR was run by TCRdb on the 5' RACE reads, yielding one entry per CDR3 protein. The repertoire holds 450,000 to 550,000 distinct CDR3 sequences, about a fifth seen once, with less than 20% in the top ten. The sequencing here drew on PBMCs, taken approximately 20 days after the first yellow fever vaccination. The receptors stem from a man between 18 and 35 years old who received the YFV17D yellow fever vaccine.

The J gene is TRBJ2-3, the V gene TRBV3-1; TRBD1 aligns across 9 bases. With 3 bases clipped from V and 3 bases from J, the junction kept 13 bases outside the gene matches. The CDR3 covers 18 residues. Germline values: CDR1 LGHDT, CDR2 YNNKEL (reference sequence). The CDR3 is CASSHDTLGQGKTDTQYF. The CDR3 coding sequence is TGTGCCAGCAGCCACGACACCCTCGGACAGGGGAAGACAGATACGCAGTATTTT.

CDR3 in amino acids: CSADDPSSYNEQFF. CDR3 sequence (DNA): TGCAGTGCCGATGACCCTAGCTCCTACAATGAGCAGTTCTTC. The chain joins TRBV20-1 to TRBJ2-1; no clear D gene. The CDR3 loop spans 14 amino acids. V was shortened by 6 bases and J by 0 bases, with 12 bases between the two germline ends. The germline V gene encodes CDR1 DFQATT and CDR2 SNEGSKA (reference sequence).

This clonotype has more than one count but fewer than ten. The V call is TRBV3-1, the J call TRBJ2-7; TRBD2 aligns across 7 bases. J lost 0 bases, V lost 4 bases, and 9 bases had no gene match. Germline CDR1 LGHDT, CDR2 YNNKEL (reference sequence). CDR3 size: 16 residues. The CDR3 sequence is CASSPLGGTASYEQYF. DNA for the CDR3: TGTGCCAGCAGCCCCCTGGGGGGGACGGCCTCCTACGAGCAGTACTTC.

There are a few counts of this clonotype. The chain is built from TRBV6-1 and TRBJ2-3; no clear D. V dropped 2 bases and J dropped 6 bases, with 6 bases sitting between them. The germline gives CDR1 MNHNS, CDR2 SASEGT. CDR3 length: 12 residues. The CDR3 DNA follows: TGTGCCAGCAGTGAATGGGTGGATACGCAGTATTTT. The encoded protein is CASSEWVDTQYF.

The V and J genes are TRBV9 and TRBJ1-3; 7 bases match TRBD1. CDR1 and CDR2 (germline): SGDLS, YYNGEE. The CDR3 runs 15 residues. Trimming took 4 bases from V and 0 from J; bases not matched to a gene: 4. The CDR3 DNA follows: TGTGCCAGCAGCTCCGGGACAGTCTCTGGAAACACCATATATTTT. Protein sequence: CASSSGTVSGNTIYF.

The J gene is TRBJ2-3, the V gene TRBV7-9; D gene unclear. Germline values: CDR1 SEHNR, CDR2 FQNEAQ (reference sequence). V lost 5 bases and J 4 bases, leaving 10 bases between the germline ends. The CDR3 sequence is 13 residues long. This chain's CDR3 is CASSPKWADTQYF. DNA of the CDR3: TGTGCCAGCAGCCCAAAGTGGGCAGATACGCAGTATTTT.

This clonotype showed up just a few times. The rearrangement uses TRBV7-2 and TRBJ2-1; 9 nucleotides align to TRBD1. After removal of 4 bases from V and 0 bases from J, the junction contained 4 bases not matched to a gene. Germline CDR1 reads SGHTA; CDR2 reads FQGNSA. This CDR3 has 16 amino acids. CDR3 in amino acids: CASSYRGPSSYNEQFF. The CDR3, as DNA: TGTGCCAGCAGCTACAGGGGGCCAAGCTCCTACAATGAGCAGTTCTTC.

The chain is built from TRBV27 and TRBJ2-1, with TRBD2 matching over 13 bases. The CDR3 is made up of 19 amino acids. Germline CDR1 is MNHEY and CDR2 is SMNVEV (reference sequence). V shed 8 bases, J shed 0 bases, and the junction held 13 bases outside the gene matches. This CDR3 is CASHPHGLAGVTSYNEQFF. CDR3 DNA sequence: TGTGCCAGCCATCCCCATGGACTAGCGGGAGTTACCTCCTACAATGAGCAGTTCTTC.

Only a few counts were recorded for this clonotype. V is TRBV5-1 and J is TRBJ2-3, with 7 bases identical to TRBD2. In germline, CDR1 is SGHRS, CDR2 YFSETQ. CDR3 length equals 14 residues. The V gene end was trimmed by 5 bases and the J gene end by 2 bases; junction bases not matched to a gene: 5. The CDR3 bases are TGCGCCAGCAGAACTAGCGACCCCACAGATACGCAGTATTTT. Protein product: CASRTSDPTDTQYF. Supplemented by reference TRBV5-1 and TRBJ2-3, the full variable domain reads KAGVTQTPRYLIKTRGQQVTLSCSPISGHRSVSWYQQTPGQGLQFLFEYFSETQRNKGNFPGRFSGRQFSNSRSEMNVSTLELGDSALYLCASRTSDPTDTQYFGPGTRLTVL.

The V and J genes are TRBV7-9 and TRBJ2-1; 11 bases are a match to TRBD2. The V gene's germline CDR1 is SEHNR and CDR2 FQNEAQ (reference sequence). This CDR3 comprises 16 residues. V trimming: 4 bases; J trimming: 5 bases; junction bases outside the gene matches: 7. The CDR3 is CASSSLAGGLDNEQFF. The CDR3 bases are TGTGCCAGCAGCTCCTTAGCGGGGGGGCTGGACAATGAGCAGTTCTTC. Supplemented by reference TRBV7-9 and TRBJ2-1, the full variable domain reads DTGVSQNPRHKITKRGQNVTFRCDPISEHNRLYWYRQTLGQGPEFLTYFQNEAQLEKSRLLSDRFSAERPKGSFSTLEIQRTEQGDSAMYLCASSSLAGGLDNEQFFGPGTRLTVL.

This clonotype showed up many times. The V gene is TRBV5-4, the J gene TRBJ2-1; no reliable D call. In germline, CDR1 is SGHNT, CDR2 YYREEE (reference sequence). The CDR3 contains 15 residues. The V and J ends lost 4 bases and 8 bases respectively, with 19 bases between them. The CDR3 sequence is CASSRASVGGDEQFF. The CDR3 bases are TGTGCCAGCAGCCGGGCCTCGGTAGGTGGCGATGAGCAGTTCTTC.

Only a few counts were recorded for this clonotype. The chain carries TRBV12-3 or TRBV12-4 and TRBJ2-1, with 11 bases matching TRBD2. The CDR3 is made up of 15 amino acids. V was pared by 4 bases and J by 9 bases, with 8 bases of the junction left unmatched. The CDR3 region has the DNA TGTGCCAGCAGTTCCTTGGGACTAGCGGAGAGTGAGCAGTTCTTC. Translated, it gives CASSSLGLAESEQFF.

This clonotype has more than one count but fewer than ten. This rearrangement joins TRBV5-1 to TRBJ1-2; weak D call: TRBD1 (6 bases). CDR1 and CDR2 from the germline V gene are SGHRS and YFSETQ. Trimming cost V 3 bases and J 4 bases, with 16 bases left between them. The CDR3 is 15 amino acids. The CDR3 spells CASSSQGPNSYGYTF. The CDR3, as DNA: TGCGCCAGCAGCTCGCAGGGGCCTAACTCCTATGGCTACACCTTC.

The rearrangement joins TRBV4-2 to TRBJ1-4; D is uncertain. Germline V gene lookup returns CDR1 LGHNA and CDR2 YNFKEQ. The CDR3 contains 15 residues. The V end was cut by 7 bases, the J end by 7 bases, with 19 bases between. CDR3 DNA sequence: TGTGCCAGCACCGAAACCGGGTCCTTGGGTGAAAAACTGTTTTTT. Translating it yields CASTETGSLGEKLFF.

The rearrangement joins TRBV7-9 to TRBJ1-1, with D possibly TRBD1 on 5 matching bases. Between the trimmed V and J ends, which lost 4 bases and 2 bases, there was a span of 14 bases. CDR3 length: 15 residues. The germline CDR1 and CDR2 sequences are SEHNR and FQNEAQ (reference sequence). In nucleotides, the CDR3 is TGTGCCAGCAGCTCGGACCGGGACCGTAACACTGAAGCTTTCTTT. Translated, it gives CASSSDRDRNTEAFF.

V and J are TRBV7-2 and TRBJ2-1, with D perhaps assigned TRBD1 or TRBD2 (5 bases each). Per germline, CDR1 SGHTA and CDR2 FQGNSA. The V end lost 2 bases, the J end lost 9 bases, and 11 bases lay between the germline ends. This CDR3 spans 13 amino acids. CDR3 in amino acids: CASSLQGRSEQFF. The CDR3 DNA reads as TGTGCCAGCAGCTTACAGGGACGGAGTGAGCAGTTCTTC.

This clonotype was seen more than once but under ten times. The rearrangement links TRBV5-5 to TRBJ2-1, with 9 bases that match TRBD1. V lost 0 bases to trimming and J lost 1 base; unmatched junction nucleotides: 8. CDR3 length: 18 amino acids. CDR1 is SGHKS and CDR2 is YYEKEE in the germline V gene (reference sequence). CDR3 region: CASSLGSGTGNSYNEQFF. Written as DNA, the CDR3 is TGTGCCAGCAGCTTGGGATCCGGGACAGGGAATTCCTACAATGAGCAGTTCTTC.

In this sample, this clonotype turned up a few times. This chain connects TRBV25-1 to TRBJ2-1, with 7 positions matching TRBD1. The CDR3 is 15 amino acids. V shed 6 bases, J shed 6 bases, and the junction held 11 bases outside the gene matches. Germline-derived CDR1 and CDR2 are MGHDK and SYGVNS. For the CDR3, the DNA is TGTGCCAGCAGCTTCATCGGACAGGCAAGCAATGAGCAGTTCTTC. It specifies CASSFIGQASNEQFF.

Concerning this clonotype itself: Germline is not matched at one junction end, which may reflect a read error. This chain connects TRBV7-8 to TRBJ2-1; D ambiguous. The CDR3 is made up of 17 amino acids. Germline V gives CDR1 SGHVS, CDR2 FQNEAQ. The DNA of the CDR3 is TGTGCCAGCAGCTTACCCCTCCGGTTCAGGTCCCACAATGAGCCGTTCTTC. It codes for CASSLPLRFRSHNEPFF.

This clonotype has a handful of counts. The chain combines TRBV7-2 with TRBJ2-1, with unresolved D. CDR1 is SGHTA, CDR2 FQGNSA, per germline. The CDR3 is 16 amino acids. Trimming stripped 2 bases from V and 5 bases from J, with 16 bases between. CDR3: CASSLSPVSPHNEQFF. The DNA of the CDR3 is TGTGCCAGCAGCTTAAGCCCAGTCTCCCCCCACAATGAGCAGTTCTTC.

The chain joins TRBV5-1 to TRBJ1-6; D ambiguous. Trimming left V 0 bases short and J 8 bases short, with 9 bases between. The CDR3 covers 14 residues. CDR1 and CDR2 (germline): SGHRS, YFSETQ. The CDR3 loop reads CASSLDTLDSPLHF. The CDR3 nucleotides are TGCGCCAGCAGCTTGGACACCTTGGATTCACCCCTCCACTTT.

This clonotype was observed a few times. This chain uses TRBV9 with TRBJ2-2; D might be TRBD1 or TRBD2, each matching 5 bases. The germline V gene has CDR1 SGDLS and CDR2 YYNGEE. The ends were cut back, 4 bases at V and 0 bases at J, with 13 bases in the middle. CDR3 length equals 16 residues. The CDR3 loop is CASSPRGDANTGELFF. The CDR3 DNA sequence: TGTGCCAGCAGCCCGAGAGGGGACGCGAACACCGGGGAGCTGTTTTTT.

Only a few counts were recorded for this clonotype. The rearrangement uses TRBV11-1 and TRBJ2-1; 8 nucleotides align to TRBD2. This CDR3 spans 16 amino acids. The ends lost 6 bases at V and 0 bases at J; junction bases unmatched: 7. Per the germline V gene, CDR1 is SGHAT and CDR2 is FQDESV (reference sequence). CDR3 amino acids: CASSGTGTSSYNEQFF. DNA of the CDR3: TGTGCCAGCAGTGGGACCGGGACTAGCTCCTACAATGAGCAGTTCTTC.

This clonotype was seen more than once but under ten times. CDR3 DNA: TGTGCCAGCAGTTTTTTGGGGGATTGGAATACGCAGTATTTT. It codes for CASSFLGDWNTQYF. J is TRBJ2-3 and V is TRBV12-3 or TRBV12-4; either TRBD1 or TRBD2 may fit D (5 bases each). The V end was cut by 3 bases, the J end by 7 bases, with 14 bases between. There are 14 residues in the CDR3.

J is TRBJ1-2 and V is TRBV15; D is perhaps TRBD1 (6 bases). Germline CDR1 and CDR2: LNHNV and YYDKDF (reference sequence). The V and J ends lost 0 bases and 5 bases respectively, with 10 bases between them. This CDR3 is 14 amino acids long. Here the CDR3 DNA reads TGTGCCACCAGCAGAGATCGGGGGCGGTATGGCTACACCTTC. Amino acids: CATSRDRGRYGYTF.

A few counts support this clonotype. The V and J genes are TRBV12-3 or TRBV12-4 and TRBJ1-2, with D possibly being TRBD1 (6 bases). There are 13 residues in the CDR3. V was pared by 6 bases and J by 6 bases, with 14 bases between. DNA of the CDR3: TGTGCCAGCAGAGGCAGGGGTCGGAATGGCTACACCTTC. Residues: CASRGRGRNGYTF.